The 21 T cell receptor beta chains listed next were all sequenced from one sample in a study of blood T cell repertoires in COVID-19 (TCRdb year 2020). Library generation was performed with the immunoSEQ multiplex PCR assay. TCRdb stores this immuneACCESS table with in-frame sequences only. Part of the clones is absent; in the studies checked, under half of the shortfall reflects unresolved V genes, and no reason is known for the rest. Counted in this sample were nearly 200,000 clones; 82% of them appeared once. 6.9% of the sample goes to the ten largest clones. Sequences were obtained from peripheral blood. All receptors derive from a human donor with acute or convalescent COVID-19. The donor label of this sample is uncertain.

This chain links TRBV5-8 with TRBJ2-2; 8 nucleotides line up with TRBD1. Germline V gives CDR1 SGHTS, CDR2 YDEGEE. This CDR3 is 16 amino acids long. Unmatched junction bases numbered 7, after V lost 1 base and J lost 5 bases. The CDR3 sequence: CASSLKRTGRTGELFF. The DNA of the CDR3 is TGTGCCAGCAGCTTGAAAAGGACAGGGAGGACCGGGGAGCTGTTTTTT.

J is TRBJ2-7 and V is TRBV28; no reliable D call. The CDR3 runs 12 residues. Germline lookup yields CDR1 MDHEN and CDR2 SYDVKM. V lost 5 bases, J lost 2 bases, and 7 bases lay in between. DNA of the CDR3: TGTGCCAGCAGTGTGCCAGCCTACGAGCAGTACTTC. Amino acid sequence: CASSVPAYEQYF.

The chain has TRBV2 and TRBJ1-2; tentative D call: TRBD1 (5 bases). This CDR3 region has 15 residues. V lost 3 bases and J lost 3, with 14 bases in between. CDR1 and CDR2 from the germline V gene are SNHLY and FYNNEI. This chain's CDR3 is CASSDRGGNDYGYTF. The CDR3, as DNA: TGTGCCAGCAGTGATCGGGGGGGTAATGACTATGGCTACACCTTC.

This sequence joins TRBV19 and TRBJ1-1; TRBD1 aligns across 9 bases. The CDR3 is 12 residues long. V lost 10 bases, J lost 11 bases, and 11 bases stayed unmatched. Germline V gene data show CDR1 as LNHDA and CDR2 as SQIVND (reference sequence). CDR3 protein: CATSGTGREAFF. In DNA form, the CDR3 reads TGTGCCACCTCAGGGACAGGGAGAGAGGCTTTCTTT.

This sequence joins TRBV18 and TRBJ1-2; D unresolved. The germline gives CDR1 KGHSH, CDR2 LQKENI. There are 14 residues in the CDR3. The V gene lost 0 bases and the J gene lost 4 bases, with 9 bases spanning the gap. CDR3 sequence reads: CASSPPARGYGYTF. CDR3 sequence (DNA): TGTGCCAGCTCACCACCAGCCCGGGGCTATGGCTACACCTTC.

The chain employs TRBV5-4 and TRBJ2-2; D unclear. CDR3 size: 14 residues. V was trimmed by 4 bases and J by 1 base, leaving 8 bases between them. CDR1 and CDR2 from the germline V gene are SGHNT and YYREEE (reference sequence). CDR3 bases: TGTGCCAGCAGCCCTCTCGGGAACACCGGGGAGCTGTTTTTT. Amino acid sequence: CASSPLGNTGELFF.

This clone has only a few counts. V and J are TRBV25-1 and TRBJ1-1, with D unresolved. Trimming stripped 4 bases from V and 0 bases from J, with 12 bases between. This CDR3 comprises 15 residues. Germline assignment: CDR1 MGHDK and CDR2 SYGVNS. The CDR3 region has the DNA TGTGCCAGCAGTGTCTCCTCTCGTCTGAACACTGAAGCTTTCTTT. This codes for CASSVSSRLNTEAFF. Drawing the rest from reference TRBV25-1 and TRBJ1-1, the complete variable domain is EADIYQTPRYLVIGTGKKITLECSQTMGHDKMYWYQQDPGMELHLIHYSYGVNSTEKGDLSSESTVSRIRTEHFPLTLESARPSHTSQYLCASSVSSRLNTEAFFGQGTRLTVV.

V is TRBV27 and J is TRBJ2-5; a possible D gene is TRBD2 (5 bases). This CDR3 spans 14 amino acids. Per germline, CDR1 MNHEY and CDR2 SMNVEV (reference sequence). The germline V and J ends were trimmed by 6 bases and 2 bases, with 13 bases remaining between them. The CDR3 protein is CASSLGLLQETQYF. CDR3 bases: TGTGCCAGCAGCTTAGGACTGTTACAAGAGACCCAGTACTTC.

The V call is TRBV11-3, the J call TRBJ1-1; D perhaps matches TRBD1 (5 bases). V lost 5 bases and J lost 1, with 11 bases in between. Per the germline V gene, CDR1 is SGHNT and CDR2 is YENEEA. The CDR3 contains 14 residues. CDR3 protein: CASSLRGGNTEAFF. In DNA, the CDR3 is TGTGCCAGCAGCCTACGCGGGGGGAACACTGAAGCTTTCTTT.

The J gene is TRBJ2-7, the V gene TRBV7-9, with D possibly matching TRBD1 (7 bases). The CDR3 has 15 residues. Germline V gene sequence: CDR1 SEHNR, CDR2 FQNEAQ (reference sequence). V shed 5 bases and J shed 9 bases, with 23 bases lying between them. CDR3 coding DNA: TGTGCCAGCAGCCTCAGGGGGGACGGTTTCTCAGGGCAGTACTTC. Translating gives CASSLRGDGFSGQYF. The complete variable domain, with remaining parts taken from reference TRBV7-9 and TRBJ2-7, reads DTGVSQNPRHKITKRGQNVTFRCDPISEHNRLYWYRQTLGQGPEFLTYFQNEAQLEKSRLLSDRFSAERPKGSFSTLEIQRTEQGDSAMYLCASSLRGDGFSGQYFGPGTRLTVT.

The V call is TRBV18, the J call TRBJ2-1; a weak D match, TRBD2 (5 bases). V was pared by 1 base and J by 10 bases, with 11 bases between. CDR3 length equals 13 residues. Germline-derived CDR1 and CDR2 are KGHSH and LQKENI. The CDR3 bases are TGTGCCAGCTCACCACAGCTAGCCGGGGAGCAGTTCTTC. Amino acid sequence: CASSPQLAGEQFF. Based on the CDR3 plus reference TRBV18 and TRBJ2-1, the full variable domain is NAGVMQNPRHLVRRRGQEARLRCSPMKGHSHVYWYRQLPEEGLKFMVYLQKENIIDESGMPKERFSAEFPKEGPSILRIQQVVRGDSAAYFCASSPQLAGEQFFGPGTRLTVL.

The chain couples TRBV7-2 to TRBJ1-1, with D unresolved. V was cut by 5 bases and J by 1 base, with 8 bases left in between. CDR1 and CDR2 (germline): SGHTA, FQGNSA. The CDR3 sequence is 13 residues long. CDR3 amino acids: CASSKQRNTEAFF. Written as DNA, the CDR3 is TGTGCCAGCAGCAAACAGAGGAACACTGAAGCTTTCTTT. The entire variable domain, with the rest obtained from reference TRBV7-2 and TRBJ1-1, is as follows: GAGVSQSPSNKVTEKGKDVELRCDPISGHTALYWYRQSLGQGLEFLIYFQGNSAPDKSGLPSDRFSAERTGGSVSTLTIQRTQQEDSAVYLCASSKQRNTEAFFGQGTRLTVV.

This chain connects TRBV7-2 to TRBJ1-4; tentative D call: TRBD1 (6 bases). Trimming stripped 4 bases from V and 8 bases from J, with 11 bases between. The CDR3 extends over 13 amino acids. Germline CDR1 reads SGHTA; CDR2 reads FQGNSA. CDR3 in amino acids: CASSSRTAEKLFF. The DNA for the CDR3 is TGTGCCAGCAGCTCTCGGACAGCCGAAAAACTGTTTTTT.

The chain links TRBV4-2 to TRBJ1-3; tentatively, D is TRBD1 (6 bases). The CDR3 runs 15 residues. The germline CDR1 and CDR2 sequences are LGHNA and YNFKEQ. Trimming took off 0 bases at V and 2 bases at J, with 8 bases between the two ends. The CDR3 DNA is TGTGCCAGCAGCCAAGAGGGGGGGCCTGGAAACACCATATATTTT. Encoded protein: CASSQEGGPGNTIYF.

The chain carries TRBV3-1 (or the pseudogene TRBV3-2) and TRBJ1-2, with TRBD1 as a possible D gene (5 bases). V was shortened by 0 bases and J by 7 bases, with 9 bases between the two germline ends. There are 13 residues in the CDR3. Germline assignment: CDR1 LGHDT and CDR2 YNNKEL (reference sequence). The CDR3 DNA reads as TGTGCCAGCAGCCAAGACAGGGTCCGTGGCTACACCTTC. Translating it yields CASSQDRVRGYTF.

The count of this clone is one. The rearrangement links TRBV19 to TRBJ2-1, with TRBD2 matching over 8 bases. The CDR3 has 15 residues. V lost 6 bases, J lost 6 bases, and 10 bases stayed unmatched. The V gene's germline CDR1 is LNHDA and CDR2 SQIVND (reference sequence). CDR3 nucleotides: TGTGCCAGTAGCCCCCTGGGACTAGGGAGCAATGAGCAGTTCTTC. Translating it yields CASSPLGLGSNEQFF.

The chain employs TRBV5-1 and TRBJ1-6; unclear D gene. The V end was cut by 4 bases, the J end by 5 bases, with 19 bases between. In germline, CDR1 is SGHRS, CDR2 YFSETQ. This CDR3 is 17 amino acids long. The CDR3 DNA is TGCGCCAGCAGCATGAAGTTATCCACGACAAATAATTCACCCCTCCACTTT. Protein product: CASSMKLSTTNNSPLHF. Looking up the rest from reference TRBV5-1 and TRBJ1-6 gives the full variable domain: KAGVTQTPRYLIKTRGQQVTLSCSPISGHRSVSWYQQTPGQGLQFLFEYFSETQRNKGNFPGRFSGRQFSNSRSEMNVSTLELGDSALYLCASSMKLSTTNNSPLHFGNGTRLTVT.

This chain links TRBV14 with TRBJ2-3; tentatively, D is TRBD2 (6 bases). Trimming took off 0 bases at V and 2 bases at J, with 12 bases between the two ends. This CDR3 is 16 amino acids long. Germline CDR1 is SGHDN and CDR2 is FVKESK. CDR3 loop: CASSQDRGSVTDTQYF. The CDR3 region has the DNA TGTGCCAGCAGCCAAGATCGGGGGAGCGTCACAGATACGCAGTATTTT.

This clone was detected a few times. V is TRBV6-4 and J is TRBJ1-4, with 10 bases aligning to TRBD1. Germline V gives CDR1 MRHNA, CDR2 SNTAGT. The CDR3 totals 14 residues. Unmatched junction bases numbered 6, after V lost 7 bases and J lost 7 bases. The CDR3 nucleotides read TGTGCCAGCACCTCGGGACAGGGGCGTGAAAAACTGTTTTTT. Residues: CASTSGQGREKLFF.

J is TRBJ1-5 and V is TRBV28; D is uncertain. The CDR3 covers 13 residues. V was pared by 3 bases and J by 11 bases, with 14 bases between. From germline, CDR1 is MDHEN and CDR2 SYDVKM. CDR3 region: CASSLGKPAAQHF. The CDR3 coding sequence is TGTGCCAGCAGTTTGGGTAAGCCAGCGGCCCAGCATTTT.

This sequence joins TRBV7-6 and TRBJ2-1; tentatively, D is TRBD1 (5 bases). Germline loops: CDR1 SGHVS, CDR2 FNYEAQ. Deletions cut 5 bases from V and 6 bases from J, with 17 bases between. This CDR3 spans 15 amino acids. CDR3 DNA: TGTGCCAGCAGCGCGACAGTGCCCCTTGGCAATGAGCAGTTCTTC. It codes for CASSATVPLGNEQFF.